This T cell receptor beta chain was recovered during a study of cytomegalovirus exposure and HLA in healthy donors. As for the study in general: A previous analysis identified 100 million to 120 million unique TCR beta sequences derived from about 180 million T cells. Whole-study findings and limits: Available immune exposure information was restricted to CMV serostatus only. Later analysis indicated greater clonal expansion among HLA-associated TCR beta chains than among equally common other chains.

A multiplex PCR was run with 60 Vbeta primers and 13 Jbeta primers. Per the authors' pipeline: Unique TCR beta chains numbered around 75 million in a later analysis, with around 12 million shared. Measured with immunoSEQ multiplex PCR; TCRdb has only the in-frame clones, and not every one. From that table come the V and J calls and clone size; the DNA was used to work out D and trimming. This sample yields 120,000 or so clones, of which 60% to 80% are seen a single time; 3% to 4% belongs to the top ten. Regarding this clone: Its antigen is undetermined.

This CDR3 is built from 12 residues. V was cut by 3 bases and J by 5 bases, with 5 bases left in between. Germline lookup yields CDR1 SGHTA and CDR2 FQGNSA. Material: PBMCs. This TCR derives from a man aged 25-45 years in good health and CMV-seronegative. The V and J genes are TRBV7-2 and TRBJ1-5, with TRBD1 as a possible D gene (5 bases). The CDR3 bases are TGTGCCAGCAGCTTCAGGGATCAGCCCCAGCATTTT. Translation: CASSFRDQPQHF.